The source of this TCR beta chain is a study of control samples from healthy donors and cancer patients. Repertoires were generated with immunoSEQ multiplex PCR, while TCRdb's copy carries only in-frame clones and drops some. The data contain under 110,000 clones, around 88% of them singletons. With V trimmed by 10 bases and J by 6 bases, 7 bases remained unmatched. The CDR3 has 13 amino acids. Germline CDR1 and CDR2: MDHEN and SYDVKM. The clonotype was recovered from a man younger than 40 in good health. The chain employs TRBV28 and TRBJ2-2; TRBD2 agrees at 8 bases. The sample taken for sequencing was blood. In nucleotides, the CDR3 is TGTGCCACCTCCCGACTAGCGCCCGGGGAGCTGTTTTTT. This encodes CATSRLAPGELFF.